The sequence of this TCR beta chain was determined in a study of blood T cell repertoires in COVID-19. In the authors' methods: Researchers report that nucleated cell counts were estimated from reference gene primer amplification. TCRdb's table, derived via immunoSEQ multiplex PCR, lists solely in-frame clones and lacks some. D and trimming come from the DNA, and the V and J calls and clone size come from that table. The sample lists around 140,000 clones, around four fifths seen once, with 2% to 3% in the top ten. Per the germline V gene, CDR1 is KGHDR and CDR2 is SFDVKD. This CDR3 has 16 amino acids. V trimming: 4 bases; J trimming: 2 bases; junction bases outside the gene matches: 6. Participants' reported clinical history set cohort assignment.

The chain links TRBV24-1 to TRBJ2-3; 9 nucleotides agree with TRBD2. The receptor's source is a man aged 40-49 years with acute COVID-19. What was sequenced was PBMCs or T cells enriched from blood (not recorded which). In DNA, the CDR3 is TGTGCCACCAGTGACCCCGGGACTAGCTCCACAGATACGCAGTATTTT. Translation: CATSDPGTSSTDTQYF.